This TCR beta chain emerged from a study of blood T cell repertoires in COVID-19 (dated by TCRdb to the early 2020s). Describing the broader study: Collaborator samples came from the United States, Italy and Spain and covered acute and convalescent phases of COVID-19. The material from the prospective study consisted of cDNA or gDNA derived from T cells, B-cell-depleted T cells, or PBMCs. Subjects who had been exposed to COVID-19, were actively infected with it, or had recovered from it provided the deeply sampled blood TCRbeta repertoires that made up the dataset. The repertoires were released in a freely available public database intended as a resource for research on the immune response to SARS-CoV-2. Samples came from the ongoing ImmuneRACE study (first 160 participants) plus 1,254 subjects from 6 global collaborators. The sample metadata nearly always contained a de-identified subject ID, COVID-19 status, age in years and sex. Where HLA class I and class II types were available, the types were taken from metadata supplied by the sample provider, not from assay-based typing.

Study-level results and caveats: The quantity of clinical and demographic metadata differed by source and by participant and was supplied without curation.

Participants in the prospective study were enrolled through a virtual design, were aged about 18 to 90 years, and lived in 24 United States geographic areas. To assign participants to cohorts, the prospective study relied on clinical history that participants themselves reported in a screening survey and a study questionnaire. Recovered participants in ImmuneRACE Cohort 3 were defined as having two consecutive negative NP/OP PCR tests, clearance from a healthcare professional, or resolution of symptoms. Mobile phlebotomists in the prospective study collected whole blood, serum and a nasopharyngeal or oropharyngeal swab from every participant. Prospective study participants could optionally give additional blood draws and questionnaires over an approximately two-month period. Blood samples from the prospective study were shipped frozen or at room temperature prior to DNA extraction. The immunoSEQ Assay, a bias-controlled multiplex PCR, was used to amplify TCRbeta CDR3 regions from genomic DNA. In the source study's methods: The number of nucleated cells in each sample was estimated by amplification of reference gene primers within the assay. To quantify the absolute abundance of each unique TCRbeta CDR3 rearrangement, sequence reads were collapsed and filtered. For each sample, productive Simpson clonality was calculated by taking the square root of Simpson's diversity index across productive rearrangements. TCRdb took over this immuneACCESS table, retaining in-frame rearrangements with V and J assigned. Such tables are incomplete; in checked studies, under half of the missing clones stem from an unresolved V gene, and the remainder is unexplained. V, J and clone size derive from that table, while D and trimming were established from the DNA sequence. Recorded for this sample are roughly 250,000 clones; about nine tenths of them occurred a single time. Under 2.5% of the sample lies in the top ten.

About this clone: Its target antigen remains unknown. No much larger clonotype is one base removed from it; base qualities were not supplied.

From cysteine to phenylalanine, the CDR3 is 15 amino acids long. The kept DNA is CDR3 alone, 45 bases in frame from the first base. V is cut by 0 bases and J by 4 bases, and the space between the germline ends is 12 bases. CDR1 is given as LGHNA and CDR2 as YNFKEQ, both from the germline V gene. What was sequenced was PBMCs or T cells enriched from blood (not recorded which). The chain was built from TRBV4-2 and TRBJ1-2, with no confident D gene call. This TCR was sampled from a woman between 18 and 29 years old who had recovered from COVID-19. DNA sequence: TGTGCCAGCAGCCAAGAAACAGATGGAGGCTATGGCTACACCTTC. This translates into CASSQETDGGYGYTF.